This TCR beta chain was captured by sequencing in a study of CD8 T cell repertoires and HIV-1 epitope variants. Study overall: Separate wells received one of Twenty-five Gag or Nef variant peptides.

V lost 3 bases to trimming and J lost 3 bases, with 12 bases between them. From germline, CDR1 is MNHNS and CDR2 SASEGT. CDR3 length: 15 residues. As concerns this clone: No antigen is known for it.

Study-wide results and caveats: Nef KF9 drew roughly 5 clonotypes and HW9 one, without TAALDMSHF responses.

Some clones are missing from TCRdb's copy, which holds only in-frame ones; the method was immunoSEQ multiplex PCR. The repertoire holds about 4,800 clones, with around three fifths as singletons. The sample consisted of cultured CD8+ T cells derived from PBMCs. The clonotype was recovered from a male donor with HIV. This chain joins TRBV6-1 and TRBJ2-1; D not resolved. Here the CDR3 DNA reads TGTGCCAGCAGTGAGCCCGCCCGGAACTACAATGAGCAGTTCTTC. Translation: CASSEPARNYNEQFF.